The source of this T cell receptor beta chain is a study of shared clonotypes between healthy human individuals. General study points: Depth of sequencing was expected to influence donor clonotype sharing.

The germline CDR1 and CDR2 sequences are MRHNA and SNTAGT. The V and J ends lost 4 bases and 7 bases respectively, with 12 bases between them. This CDR3 contains 13 residues. This table comes from immunoSEQ multiplex PCR, and its TCRdb copy is limited to in-frame clones, with some not included. The table shows roughly 1.5 million clones, with around 98% occurring only once. Note on this clone: The antigen is not known.

The V gene is TRBV6-4, the J gene TRBJ2-3; D uncertain. Sequenced input: naive CD4+ T cells sorted from blood. Sample subset: CD45RA+ positively selected. This receptor was obtained from a man aged 25 to 45 in good health. CDR3 sequence reads: CASSASLSHTQYF. DNA of the CDR3: TGTGCCAGCAGTGCAAGTCTATCACATACGCAGTATTTT.